The T cell receptor (beta chain) described here comes from a study of T cell repertoires in cytomegalovirus infection. Study results and caveats: CMV-specific HLA-C-restricted TCR beta clonotypes dominated the ex vivo response.

The CDR3 loop spans 15 amino acids. The germline CDR1 and CDR2 sequences are LNHDA and SQIVND (reference sequence). Trimming took 3 bases from V and 7 from J; bases not matched to a gene: 7. In the case of this clonotype: Its cognate antigen is unknown.

A single record per CDR3 protein comes from TCRdb applying MiXCR to the reads. The sample has approximately 1,000,000 distinct CDR3 sequences; around 32% are singletons. The TCR comes from a human donor in good health (CMV status not recorded). Some clones in this sample may be carry-over from other donors' samples. Sequenced here: cultured CD8+ T cells from PBMCs, sampled from culture after CMV antigen stimulation. The chain joins TRBV19 to TRBJ2-1; 9 bases match TRBD1. The CDR3 spells CASSISGQGINEQFF. Written as DNA, the CDR3 is TGTGCCAGTAGTATTTCAGGACAGGGGATAAATGAGCAGTTCTTC.